Given below is one TCR beta chain in context. The CDR3 sequence is 13 residues long. With 3 bases removed from V and 0 bases from J, the gap between germline ends came to 6 bases. CDR1 is SQVTM and CDR2 is ANQGSEA in the germline V gene. These data originate in a study of blood T cell repertoires in COVID-19. About the research overall: In each case, the material was cDNA or gDNA derived from T cells, B-cell-depleted T cells, or PBMCs.

TCRdb's table, derived via immunoSEQ multiplex PCR, lists solely in-frame clones and lacks some. The repertoire holds roughly 330,000 clones, with about nine tenths as singletons. Sequenced: peripheral blood. This sequence was found in a man aged 25-45 years with COVID-19, enrolled during active disease. This sequence joins TRBV29-1 and TRBJ2-1, with D perhaps TRBD2 (5 bases). CDR3 amino acids: CSVDAGSYNEQFF. The CDR3 coding sequence is TGCAGCGTTGACGCGGGCTCCTACAATGAGCAGTTCTTC.